The clone carrying this T cell receptor (beta chain) occurred a few times. Antigen unknown. The data are from a study of identical twins. Germline CDR1 reads LNHNV; CDR2 reads YYDKDF (reference sequence). This CDR3 comprises 16 residues. V lost 3 bases, J lost 7 bases, and 10 bases stayed unmatched. A universal primer site was added by template switching, and unique molecular identifiers were carried by the cDNA. TCRdb analysed the 5' RACE reads with MiXCR anew, one entry per CDR3 protein. The repertoire includes approximately 620,000 distinct CDR3 sequences, 8.6% of them detected once, and roughly 0.97% sits in the top ten. Findings of the study overall: Twin pairs' shared out-of-frame alpha sequences were enriched in low generation probability.

The data also belong to a second study, concerning yellow fever vaccine responses in identical twins.

Sequenced: PBMCs. The receptor was derived from a woman aged 18-29 years in good health. The genes are TRBV15 and TRBJ2-4; the match to TRBD1 covers 9 bases. The CDR3 DNA is TGTGCCACCAGCAGGGCAAGGGGACAGGGTAGGAACATTCAGTACTTC. Its protein is CATSRARGQGRNIQYF.